This T cell receptor beta chain was captured in a study of blood T cell repertoires in COVID-19. The recovered donors of Cohort 3 showed two negative PCRs, clearance, or symptom resolution. The CDR3 consists of 12 residues. The trim removed 8 bases at V and 7 bases at J, leaving 10 bases unmatched. Germline V gene sequence: CDR1 GTSNPN, CDR2 SVGIG (reference sequence). Here immunoSEQ multiplex PCR was the method, and the copy in TCRdb shows in-frame clones only, minus some. The data hold 150,000 to 200,000 clones, with 88% observed a single time. The V gene is TRBV30, the J gene TRBJ1-2; TRBD1 matches 7 bases. Sequences were obtained from PBMCs or T cells enriched from blood (not recorded which). The sequence came from a woman under 30 who had recovered from COVID-19. The CDR3 coding sequence is TGTGCCCTACCGACAGGGATGAGTGGCTACACCTTC. This encodes CALPTGMSGYTF.